The 10 T cell receptor beta chains given below trace back to one sample, sequenced in a study of CD8 T cells in Susac syndrome. An input of 0.5 to 1 ug of RNA was subjected to reverse transcription using random hexamers. TCRdb recomputed calls from the immunoSEQ multiplex PCR reads with MiXCR, one row per CDR3 protein. Among approximately 70,000 distinct CDR3 sequences listed, roughly 94% were seen once. Sequences were obtained from CD8+ T cells from PBMCs. All receptors come from a human donor in good health.

The CDR3 region is CASSHLRDRALHTEAFF. The CDR3 coding sequence is TGCGCCAGCAGCCACCTAAGGGACAGGGCTCTCCACACTGAAGCTTTCTTT. The chain has TRBV4-3 and TRBJ1-1; 9 positions match TRBD1. V was clipped by 3 bases and J by 3 bases; unmatched bases: 11. The CDR3 runs to 17 residues. The germline V gene encodes CDR1 LGHNA and CDR2 YSLEER.

This clonotype turned up a few times. The genes are TRBV7-2 and TRBJ2-2; a weak D match, TRBD1 (6 bases). Per germline, CDR1 SGHTA and CDR2 FQGNSA. CDR3 length equals 14 residues. V lost 2 bases and J 6 bases, leaving 10 bases between the germline ends. CDR3 sequence reads: CASSLRQAPGELFF. In nucleotides, the CDR3 is TGTGCCAGCAGCTTAAGACAGGCCCCCGGGGAGCTGTTTTTT.

Only one count was recorded for this clonotype. This sequence joins TRBV28 and TRBJ1-1, with a weak D call TRBD1 (5 bases). Germline V gene lookup returns CDR1 MDHEN and CDR2 SYDVKM. Trimming left V 6 bases short and J 3 bases short, with 14 bases between. This CDR3 spans 14 amino acids. The CDR3 reads CASSHKMGDTEAFF. The CDR3, as DNA: TGTGCCAGCAGCCACAAGATGGGGGACACTGAAGCTTTCTTT.

V gene TRBV7-9 combines with J gene TRBJ2-7, with TRBD2 matching 9 bases. The CDR3 consists of 17 residues. With 5 bases clipped from V and 0 bases from J, the junction kept 11 bases outside the gene matches. In germline, CDR1 is SEHNR, CDR2 FQNEAQ (reference sequence). The CDR3 nucleotides read TGTGCCAGCAGCCCCTTCGGGCTAGCGGGGAGCTCCTACGAGCAGTACTTC. Translated: CASSPFGLAGSSYEQYF.

This rearrangement joins TRBV5-6 to TRBJ1-2; no definite D call. Trimming cost V 3 bases and J 0 bases, with 12 bases left between them. This CDR3 region has 15 residues. Germline V gives CDR1 SGHDT, CDR2 YYEEEE. For the CDR3, the DNA is TGTGCCAGCAGCTACGACTTGGTTACTAACTATGGCTACACCTTC. Amino acid sequence: CASSYDLVTNYGYTF. Looking up the rest from reference TRBV5-6 and TRBJ1-2 gives the full variable domain: DAGVTQSPTHLIKTRGQQVTLRCSPKSGHDTVSWYQQALGQGPQFIFQYYEEEERQRGNFPDRFSGHQFPNYSSELNVNALLLGDSALYLCASSYDLVTNYGYTFGSGTRLTVV.

The chain couples TRBV2 to TRBJ1-1, with 8 nucleotides matching TRBD1. The V segment lost 0 bases and the J segment 4 bases; nucleotides outside the gene matches: 7. The CDR3 totals 16 residues. Per the germline V gene, CDR1 is SNHLY and CDR2 is FYNNEI. The CDR3 sequence: CASSEALRTGGTEAFF. The CDR3, as DNA: TGTGCCAGCAGTGAAGCCTTACGAACAGGGGGCACTGAAGCTTTCTTT.

This chain uses TRBV2 with TRBJ2-1, with TRBD2 matching 8 bases. From germline, CDR1 is SNHLY and CDR2 FYNNEI. This CDR3 comprises 15 residues. The trim removed 10 bases at V and 6 bases at J, leaving 14 bases unmatched. The CDR3 DNA is TGTGCCAACCAGAGACGAGCGGGGGCCAGCAATGAGCAGTTCTTC. Translating gives CANQRRAGASNEQFF.

The chain employs TRBV6-2 or TRBV6-3 and TRBJ2-1; D might be TRBD1 or TRBD2, each matching 5 bases. Germline CDR1 and CDR2: MNHEY and SVGEGT. This CDR3 contains 15 residues. Trimming cost V 6 bases and J 3 bases, with 15 bases left between them. The CDR3 loop is CASSLVGGNYNEQFF. The CDR3 nucleotides read TGTGCCAGCAGCCTGGTTGGGGGTAACTACAATGAGCAGTTCTTC.

The chain uses TRBV7-9 and TRBJ2-5, with D possibly matching TRBD1 (5 bases). Germline assignment: CDR1 SEHNR and CDR2 FQNEAQ (reference sequence). Trimming pared 5 bases from V and 7 bases from J, leaving 14 bases between. The CDR3 has 13 residues. CDR3 DNA: TGTGCCAGCAGCGCCGACAGTTACGGGACCCAGTACTTC. It is translated as CASSADSYGTQYF. Based on the CDR3 plus reference TRBV7-9 and TRBJ2-5, the full variable domain is DTGVSQNPRHKITKRGQNVTFRCDPISEHNRLYWYRQTLGQGPEFLTYFQNEAQLEKSRLLSDRFSAERPKGSFSTLEIQRTEQGDSAMYLCASSADSYGTQYFGPGTRLLVL.

CDR3 nucleotides: TGTGCCAGTACGGCGGGGCCCTCCTACAATGAGCAGTTCTTC. Protein sequence: CASTAGPSYNEQFF. V usage is TRBV19 and J usage is TRBJ2-1; TRBD2 might be the D (6 bases). Per the germline V gene, CDR1 is LNHDA and CDR2 is SQIVND (reference sequence). The CDR3 contains 14 residues. V gave up 7 bases and J gave up 0 bases, with 10 bases separating them.